The sequence of this TCR beta chain was determined in a study of blood T cell repertoires in COVID-19. This CDR3 region has 18 residues. The V gene end was trimmed by 0 bases and the J gene end by 2 bases; junction bases not matched to a gene: 10. Per germline, CDR1 SGDLS and CDR2 YYNGEE. Method: immunoSEQ multiplex PCR; TCRdb's copy keeps in-frame clones and lacks some. The sample consists of about 150,000 clones, around 82% of them appearing once. The specimen sequenced was peripheral blood. V is TRBV9 and J is TRBJ1-3; 8 nucleotides line up with TRBD1. This TCR came from a woman in her fifties or sixties with acute or convalescent COVID-19. The CDR3 protein is CASSVEVGDRITGNTIYF. The CDR3 DNA is TGTGCCAGCAGCGTAGAGGTTGGGGACAGGATTACTGGAAACACCATATATTTT.